This T cell receptor beta chain was captured by sequencing in a study of Graves' ophthalmopathy and Graves' hyperthyroidism. Study in general: Peripheral blood sampling preceded any treatment and occurred at initial diagnosis.

Amplification targeted the TCR beta CDR3 regions, with RNA transcripts as the source material. Second-round multiplex PCR came after first-round RT-PCR with HTBI primers. TCRdb re-derived calls from the multiplex PCR reads in MiXCR, one entry per CDR3 protein. The table has hundreds of thousands of distinct CDR3 sequences, over 40% seen once. As for this clonotype: Its antigen is as yet unknown.

The germline CDR1 and CDR2 sequences are KGHDR and SFDVKD. The CDR3 extends over 17 amino acids. V dropped 4 bases and J dropped 5 bases, with 20 bases sitting between them. General study results and limits: A model of 13 signatures distinguished ophthalmopathy from stable hyperthyroidism at about 86% sensitivity and roughly 80% specificity.

The source material was peripheral blood. This receptor was obtained from an adult man with Graves' ophthalmopathy. The V and J genes are TRBV24-1 and TRBJ2-1; D ambiguous. CDR3 nucleotide sequence: TGTGCCACCAGTGACCCCTATACACCGTCCTTTCACAATGAGCAGTTCTTC. Encoded protein: CATSDPYTPSFHNEQFF.